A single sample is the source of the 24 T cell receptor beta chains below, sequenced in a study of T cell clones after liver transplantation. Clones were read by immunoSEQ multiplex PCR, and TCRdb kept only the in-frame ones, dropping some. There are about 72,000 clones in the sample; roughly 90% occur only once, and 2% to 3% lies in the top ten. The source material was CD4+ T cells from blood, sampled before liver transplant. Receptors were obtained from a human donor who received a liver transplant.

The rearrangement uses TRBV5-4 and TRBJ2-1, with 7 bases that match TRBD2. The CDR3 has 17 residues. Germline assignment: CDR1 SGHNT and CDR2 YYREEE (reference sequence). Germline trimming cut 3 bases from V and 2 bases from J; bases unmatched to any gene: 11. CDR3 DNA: TGTGCCAGCAGCTCGGGTGGAGTAGCGGGCGCCTACAATGAGCAGTTCTTC. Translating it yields CASSSGGVAGAYNEQFF.

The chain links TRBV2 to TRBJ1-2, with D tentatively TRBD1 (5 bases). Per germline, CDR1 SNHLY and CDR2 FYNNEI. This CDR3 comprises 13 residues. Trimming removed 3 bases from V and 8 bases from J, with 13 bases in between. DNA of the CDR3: TGTGCCAGCAGTGAGTTGCCGGGGCGAGGCTACACCTTC. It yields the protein CASSELPGRGYTF. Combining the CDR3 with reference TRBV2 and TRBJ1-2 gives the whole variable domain EPEVTQTPSHQVTQMGQEVILRCVPISNHLYFYWYRQILGQKVEFLVSFYNNEISEKSEIFDDQFSVERPDGSNFTLKIRSTKLEDSAMYFCASSELPGRGYTFGSGTRLTVV.

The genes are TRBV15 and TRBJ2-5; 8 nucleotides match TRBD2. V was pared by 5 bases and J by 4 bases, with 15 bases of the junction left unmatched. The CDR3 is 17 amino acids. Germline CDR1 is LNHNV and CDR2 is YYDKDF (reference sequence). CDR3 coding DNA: TGTGCCACCAGCCCCCGGGACCAGCGGGAGTGGTTAGAGACCCAGTACTTC. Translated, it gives CATSPRDQREWLETQYF.

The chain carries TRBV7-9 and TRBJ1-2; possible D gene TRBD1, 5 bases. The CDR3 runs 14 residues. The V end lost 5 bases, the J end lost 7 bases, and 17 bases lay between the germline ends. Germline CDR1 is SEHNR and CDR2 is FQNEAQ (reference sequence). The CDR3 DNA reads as TGTGCCAGCAGCCTATTAACGGGGCCTGGTGGCTACACCTTC. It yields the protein CASSLLTGPGGYTF.

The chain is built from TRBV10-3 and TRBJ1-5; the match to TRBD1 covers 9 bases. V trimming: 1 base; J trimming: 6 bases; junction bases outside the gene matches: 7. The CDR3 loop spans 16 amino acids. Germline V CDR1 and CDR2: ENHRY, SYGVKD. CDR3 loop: CAISEFGTGLGQPQHF. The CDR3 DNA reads TGTGCCATCAGTGAGTTCGGGACAGGGCTGGGTCAGCCCCAGCATTTT.

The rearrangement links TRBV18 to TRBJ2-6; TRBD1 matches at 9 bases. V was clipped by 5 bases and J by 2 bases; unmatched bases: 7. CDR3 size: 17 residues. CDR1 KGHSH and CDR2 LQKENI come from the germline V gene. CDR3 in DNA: TGTGCCAGCTCATCACTGGGGACAGGGACTGGGGCCAACGTCCTGACTTTC. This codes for CASSSLGTGTGANVLTF.

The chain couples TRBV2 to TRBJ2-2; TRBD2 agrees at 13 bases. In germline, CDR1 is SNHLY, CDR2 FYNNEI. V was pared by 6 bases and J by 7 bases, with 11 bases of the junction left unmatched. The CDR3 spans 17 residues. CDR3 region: CASSDSGTSGMYGELFF. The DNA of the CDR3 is TGTGCCAGCAGCGACTCCGGGACTAGCGGGATGTACGGGGAGCTGTTTTTT. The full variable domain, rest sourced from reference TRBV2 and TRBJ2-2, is EPEVTQTPSHQVTQMGQEVILRCVPISNHLYFYWYRQILGQKVEFLVSFYNNEISEKSEIFDDQFSVERPDGSNFTLKIRSTKLEDSAMYFCASSDSGTSGMYGELFFGEGSRLTVL.

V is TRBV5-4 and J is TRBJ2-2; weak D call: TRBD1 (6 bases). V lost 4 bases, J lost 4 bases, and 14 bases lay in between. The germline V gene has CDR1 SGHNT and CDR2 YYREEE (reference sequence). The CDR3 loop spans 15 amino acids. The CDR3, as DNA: TGTGCCAGCAGCGACCCCGGCAGGGGCACCGGGGAGCTGTTTTTT. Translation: CASSDPGRGTGELFF. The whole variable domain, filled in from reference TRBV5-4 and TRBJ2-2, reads ETGVTQSPTHLIKTRGQQVTLRCSSQSGHNTVSWYQQALGQGPQFIFQYYREEENGRGNFPPRFSGLQFPNYSSELNVNALELDDSALYLCASSDPGRGTGELFFGEGSRLTVL.

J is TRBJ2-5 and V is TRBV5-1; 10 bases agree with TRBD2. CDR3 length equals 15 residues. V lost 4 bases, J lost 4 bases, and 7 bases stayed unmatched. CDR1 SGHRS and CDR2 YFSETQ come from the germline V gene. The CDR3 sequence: CASSKEIAGGETQYF. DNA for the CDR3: TGCGCCAGCAGCAAAGAAATAGCGGGAGGAGAGACCCAGTACTTC.

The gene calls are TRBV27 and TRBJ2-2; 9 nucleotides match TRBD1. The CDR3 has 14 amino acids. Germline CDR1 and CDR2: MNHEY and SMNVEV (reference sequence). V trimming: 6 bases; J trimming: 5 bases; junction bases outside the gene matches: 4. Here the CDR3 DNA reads TGTGCCAGCAGCAGGACAGGGGATACCGGGGAGCTGTTTTTT. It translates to CASSRTGDTGELFF.

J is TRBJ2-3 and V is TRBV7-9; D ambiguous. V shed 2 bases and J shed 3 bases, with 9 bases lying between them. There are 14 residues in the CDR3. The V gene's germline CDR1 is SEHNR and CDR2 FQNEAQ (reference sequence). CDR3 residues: CASSLSSQTDTQYF. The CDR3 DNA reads TGTGCCAGCAGCTTATCTTCACAAACAGATACGCAGTATTTT.

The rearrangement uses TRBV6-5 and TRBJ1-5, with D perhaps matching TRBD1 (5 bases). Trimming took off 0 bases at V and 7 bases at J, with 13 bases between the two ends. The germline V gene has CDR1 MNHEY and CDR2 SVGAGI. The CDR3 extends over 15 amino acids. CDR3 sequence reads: CASSYSGTPGQPQHF. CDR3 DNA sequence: TGTGCCAGCAGTTACTCCGGGACCCCAGGCCAGCCCCAGCATTTT.

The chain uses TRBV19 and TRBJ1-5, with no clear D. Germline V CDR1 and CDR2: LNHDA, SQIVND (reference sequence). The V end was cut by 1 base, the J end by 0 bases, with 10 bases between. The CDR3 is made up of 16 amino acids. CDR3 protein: CASSIVGVYSNQPQHF. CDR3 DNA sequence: TGTGCCAGTAGTATAGTCGGGGTCTATAGCAATCAGCCCCAGCATTTT.

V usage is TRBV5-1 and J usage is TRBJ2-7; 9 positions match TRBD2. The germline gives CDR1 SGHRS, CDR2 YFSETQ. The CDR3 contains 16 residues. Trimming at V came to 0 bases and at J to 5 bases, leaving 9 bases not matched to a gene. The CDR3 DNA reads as TGCGCCAGCAGCTTGGGCGTTAGCGGGAGAGGGAACGAGCAGTACTTC. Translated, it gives CASSLGVSGRGNEQYF.

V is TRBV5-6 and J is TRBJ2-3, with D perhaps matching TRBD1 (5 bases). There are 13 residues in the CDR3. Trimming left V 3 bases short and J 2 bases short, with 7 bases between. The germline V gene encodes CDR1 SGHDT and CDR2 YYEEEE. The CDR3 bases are TGTGCCAGCAGCTGGGGCTACACAGATACGCAGTATTTT. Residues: CASSWGYTDTQYF.

The CDR3 sequence: CASTMGATNEKLFF. The CDR3 region has the DNA TGTGCCAGTACCATGGGAGCAACTAATGAAAAACTGTTTTTT. J is TRBJ1-4 and V is TRBV2; no definite D call. V dropped 9 bases and J dropped 0 bases, with 11 bases sitting between them. This CDR3 spans 14 amino acids. Germline loops: CDR1 SNHLY, CDR2 FYNNEI. Using reference TRBV2 and TRBJ1-4 for the parts outside the CDR3, the full variable domain is EPEVTQTPSHQVTQMGQEVILRCVPISNHLYFYWYRQILGQKVEFLVSFYNNEISEKSEIFDDQFSVERPDGSNFTLKIRSTKLEDSAMYFCASTMGATNEKLFFGSGTQLSVL.

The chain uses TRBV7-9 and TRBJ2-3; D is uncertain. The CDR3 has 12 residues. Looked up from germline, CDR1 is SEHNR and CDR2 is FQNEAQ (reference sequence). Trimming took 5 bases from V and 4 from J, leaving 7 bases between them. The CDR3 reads CASSVAADTQYF. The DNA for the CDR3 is TGTGCCAGCAGCGTCGCCGCAGATACGCAGTATTTT.

Here the CDR3 reads CATASGSTDTQYF. CDR3 sequence (DNA): TGTGCCACCGCTAGCGGGAGCACAGATACGCAGTATTTT. The chain joins TRBV7-2 to TRBJ2-3; 8 nucleotides agree with TRBD2. J lost 0 bases, V lost 10 bases, and 3 bases had no gene match. The germline CDR1 and CDR2 sequences are SGHTA and FQGNSA. The CDR3 spans 13 residues.

The CDR3 nucleotides are TGTGCCAGCAGTTACTTGAGACAGAACACTGAAGCTTTCTTT. Protein sequence: CASSYLRQNTEAFF. This sequence joins TRBV6-5 and TRBJ1-1, with no clear D. The germline V and J ends were trimmed by 1 base and 1 base, with 7 bases remaining between them. Germline V gives CDR1 MNHEY, CDR2 SVGAGI. There are 14 residues in the CDR3.

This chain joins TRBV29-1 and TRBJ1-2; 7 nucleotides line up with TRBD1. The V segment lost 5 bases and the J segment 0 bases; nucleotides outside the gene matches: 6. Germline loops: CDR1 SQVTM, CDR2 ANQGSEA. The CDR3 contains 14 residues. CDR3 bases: TGCAGCGTTTGGGACAGAGGAGCTAACTATGGCTACACCTTC. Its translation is CSVWDRGANYGYTF.

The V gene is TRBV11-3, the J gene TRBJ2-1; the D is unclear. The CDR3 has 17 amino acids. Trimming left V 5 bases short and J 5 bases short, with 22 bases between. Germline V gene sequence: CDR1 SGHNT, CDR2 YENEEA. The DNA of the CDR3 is TGTGCCAGCAGCCCACGCCCCTACTCTCGAGAGAACAATGAGCAGTTCTTC. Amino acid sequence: CASSPRPYSRENNEQFF.

The chain's CDR3 is CASSLLVTDEQFF. CDR3 coding DNA: TGTGCCAGCAGCTTGTTAGTGACGGATGAGCAGTTCTTC. The rearrangement links TRBV5-8 to TRBJ2-1, with unresolved D. This CDR3 has 13 amino acids. In germline, CDR1 is SGHTS, CDR2 YDEGEE. V was shortened by 1 base and J by 8 bases, with 10 bases between the two germline ends. Filled out from reference TRBV5-8 and TRBJ2-1, the complete variable domain reads EAGVTQSPTHLIKTRGQQATLRCSPISGHTSVYWYQQALGLGLQFLLWYDEGEERNRGNFPPRFSGRQFPNYSSELNVNALELEDSALYLCASSLLVTDEQFFGPGTRLTVL.

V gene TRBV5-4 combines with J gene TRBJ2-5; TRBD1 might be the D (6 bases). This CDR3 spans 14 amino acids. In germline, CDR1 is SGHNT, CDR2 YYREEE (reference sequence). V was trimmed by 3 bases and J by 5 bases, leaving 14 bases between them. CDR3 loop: CASSSPTGGETQYF. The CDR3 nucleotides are TGTGCCAGCAGCTCCCCGACAGGTGGGGAGACCCAGTACTTC.

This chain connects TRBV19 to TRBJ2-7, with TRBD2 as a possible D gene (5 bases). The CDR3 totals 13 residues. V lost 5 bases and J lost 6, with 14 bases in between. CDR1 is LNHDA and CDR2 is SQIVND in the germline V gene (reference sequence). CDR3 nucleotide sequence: TGTGCCAGTAGTCCCTCGGGGATCGGCGAGCAGTACTTC. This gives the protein CASSPSGIGEQYF.